Below, one T cell receptor (beta chain) is given with its context. These data are taken from a study of blood T cell repertoires in COVID-19. J gave up 6 bases and V 8 bases, and 3 bases lay outside the gene matches. Per the germline V gene, CDR1 is MNHEY and CDR2 is SVGAGI. The length of the CDR3 is 13 residues. Assay used: immunoSEQ multiplex PCR; TCRdb lists only in-frame clones, some missing. Of some 80,000 clones detected, about four fifths appear once; the ten largest clones hold less than 40%. The sequencing sample was made of peripheral blood. This rearrangement joins TRBV6-5 to TRBJ2-1, with 11 bases fitting TRBD1. The clonotype originates from a woman aged 70-85 years with acute or convalescent COVID-19. Here the CDR3 DNA reads TGTGCCAGCTGGGACAGGGGGGGCAATGAGCAGTTCTTC. Translation gives CASWDRGGNEQFF.